What follows describes a single T cell receptor (beta chain). Assay: immunoSEQ multiplex PCR; the TCRdb copy retains only in-frame clones and omits some. This table holds over 150,000 clones, around 78% found once. This sample was taken from a study of blood T cell repertoires in COVID-19. Between the trimmed V and J ends, which lost 4 bases and 8 bases, there was a span of 18 bases. CDR1 is PRHDT and CDR2 is FYEKMQ in the germline V gene (reference sequence). The CDR3 totals 16 residues. Sequenced sample: peripheral blood. This TCR was sampled from a man at least 80 years old with acute or convalescent COVID-19. The rearrangement joins TRBV13 to TRBJ1-6; weak D call: TRBD1 (5 bases). CDR3 coding DNA: TGTGCCAGCAGCTGGGGAGGGACGGGGTTTCATTCACCCCTCCACTTT. Amino acids: CASSWGGTGFHSPLHF.